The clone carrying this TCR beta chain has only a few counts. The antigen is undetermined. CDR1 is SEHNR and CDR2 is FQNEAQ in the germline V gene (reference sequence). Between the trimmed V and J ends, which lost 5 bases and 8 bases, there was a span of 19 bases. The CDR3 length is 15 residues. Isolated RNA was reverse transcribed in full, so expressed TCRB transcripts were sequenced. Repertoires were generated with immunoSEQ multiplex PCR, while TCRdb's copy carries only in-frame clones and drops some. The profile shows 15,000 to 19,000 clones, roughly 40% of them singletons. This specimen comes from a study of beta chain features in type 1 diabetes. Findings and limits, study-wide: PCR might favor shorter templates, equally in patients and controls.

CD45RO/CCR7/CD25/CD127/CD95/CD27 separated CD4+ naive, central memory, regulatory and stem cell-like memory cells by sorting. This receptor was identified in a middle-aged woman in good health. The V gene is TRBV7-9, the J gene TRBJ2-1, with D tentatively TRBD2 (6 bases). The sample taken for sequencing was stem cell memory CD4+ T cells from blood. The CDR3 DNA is TGTGCCAGCAGCCTGGGGGAGACTAGGCTCGATGAGCAGTTCTTC. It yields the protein CASSLGETRLDEQFF.